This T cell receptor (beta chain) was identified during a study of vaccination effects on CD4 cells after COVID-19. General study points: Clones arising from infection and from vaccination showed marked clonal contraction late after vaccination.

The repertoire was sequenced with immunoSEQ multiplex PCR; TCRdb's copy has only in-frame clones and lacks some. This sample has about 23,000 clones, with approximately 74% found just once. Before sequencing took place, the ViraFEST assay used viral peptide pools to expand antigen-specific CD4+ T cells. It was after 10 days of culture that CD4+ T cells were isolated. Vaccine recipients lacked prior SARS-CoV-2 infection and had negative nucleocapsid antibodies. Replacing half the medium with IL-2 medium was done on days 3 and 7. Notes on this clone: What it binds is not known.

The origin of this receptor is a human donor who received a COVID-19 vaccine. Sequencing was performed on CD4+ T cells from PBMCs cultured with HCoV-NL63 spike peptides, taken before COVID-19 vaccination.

The CDR3, as DNA: TGTGCCAGCAGCTTAGACAGGGGGTATGGCTACACCTTC. Translating gives CASSLDRGYGYTF. This chain joins TRBV6-6 and TRBJ1-2, with 9 bases lining up with TRBD1. CDR3 length: 13 amino acids. CDR1 MNHNY and CDR2 SVGAGI come from the germline V gene (reference sequence). The junction had 4 bases not matched to a gene; V was cut back by 6 bases and J by 5 bases.